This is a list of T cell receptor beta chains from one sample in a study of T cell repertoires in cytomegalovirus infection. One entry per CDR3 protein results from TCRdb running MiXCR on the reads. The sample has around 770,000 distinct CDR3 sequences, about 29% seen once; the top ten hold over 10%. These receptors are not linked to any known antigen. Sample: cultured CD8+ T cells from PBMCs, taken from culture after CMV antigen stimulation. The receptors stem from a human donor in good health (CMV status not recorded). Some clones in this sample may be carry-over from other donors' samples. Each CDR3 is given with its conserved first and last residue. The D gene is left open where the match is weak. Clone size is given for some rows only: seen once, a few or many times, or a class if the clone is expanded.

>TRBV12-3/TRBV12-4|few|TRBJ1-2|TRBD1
CASSFPPTGVRHGYTF
TGTGCCAGCAGTTTCCCACCTACAGGGGTCCGACATGGCTACACCTTC
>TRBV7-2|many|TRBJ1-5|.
CASSLLRDQPQHF
TGTGCCAGCAGCTTATTACGGGATCAGCCCCAGCATTTT
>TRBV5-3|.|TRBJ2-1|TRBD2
CASSYGLAGALTGNEQFF
TGTGCCAGCAGCTATGGACTAGCGGGGGCCCTAACAGGGAATGAGCAGTTCTTC
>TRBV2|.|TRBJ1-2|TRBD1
CASRTLGQGDGYTF
TGTGCCAGCAGGACCCTGGGACAGGGAGATGGCTACACCTTC
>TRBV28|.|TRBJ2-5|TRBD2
CASSSDVAGGPQETQYF
TGTGCCAGCAGTTCGGATGTGGCGGGGGGGCCACAGGAGACCCAGTACTTC
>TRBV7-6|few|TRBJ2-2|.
CASSGPSGELFF
TGTGCCAGCAGTGGGCCATCCGGGGAGCTGTTTTTT
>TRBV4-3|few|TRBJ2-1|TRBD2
CASSQGTGGAVNEQFF
TGCGCCAGCAGCCAAGGGACCGGGGGGGCCGTGAATGAGCAGTTCTTC
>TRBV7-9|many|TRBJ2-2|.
CASSLVRGTYTGELFF
TGTGCCAGCAGCTTAGTGCGCGGAACCTACACCGGGGAGCTGTTTTTT
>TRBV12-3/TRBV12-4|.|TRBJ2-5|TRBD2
CASSFLRGGRETQYF
TGTGCCAGCAGTTTTCTCCGCGGGGGTCGAGAGACCCAGTACTTC
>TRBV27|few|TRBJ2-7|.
CASSLSKGGNEQYF
TGTGCCAGCAGTTTATCGAAGGGGGGGAACGAGCAGTACTTC
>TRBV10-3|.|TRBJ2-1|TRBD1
CAIRVPGGDYNEQFF
TGTGCCATCAGAGTACCAGGGGGCGACTACAATGAGCAGTTCTTC
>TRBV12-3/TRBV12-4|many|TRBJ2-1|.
CASSYVTGLNEQFF
TGTGCCAGCAGCTACGTTACGGGACTCAATGAGCAGTTCTTC
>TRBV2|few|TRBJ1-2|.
CASSPLSDLYGYTF
TGTGCCAGCAGTCCGCTCTCAGACTTATATGGCTACACCTTC
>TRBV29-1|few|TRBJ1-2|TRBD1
CSTEGQGVRYGYTF
TGCAGCACCGAGGGGCAGGGGGTACGGTATGGCTACACCTTC
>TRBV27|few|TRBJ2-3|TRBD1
CASSFGTGGIADTQYF
TGTGCCAGCAGTTTTGGTACAGGGGGTATAGCAGATACGCAGTATTTT
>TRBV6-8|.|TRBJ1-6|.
CASTRASDNSPLHF
TGTGCCAGCACCCGAGCGTCAGATAATTCACCCCTCCACTTT
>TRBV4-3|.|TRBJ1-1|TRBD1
CASSQDPERGQGRGTEAFF
TGCGCCAGCAGCCAAGATCCGGAAAGGGGACAGGGTCGAGGGACTGAAGCTTTCTTT
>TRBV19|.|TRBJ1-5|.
CASSPTPGSNQPQHF
TGTGCCAGTAGTCCCACTCCGGGTAGCAATCAGCCCCAGCATTTT